These 13 T cell receptor beta chains came from one sample sequenced in a study of blood T cell repertoires in COVID-19. TCRdb's copy holds only in-frame clones and misses some; the assay was immunoSEQ multiplex PCR. The sample has around 400,000 clones; around 86% are singletons. The sequenced sample consisted of PBMCs or T cells enriched from blood (not recorded which). Source of these receptors: a woman aged 45-65 years who had recovered from COVID-19.

This clone has a handful of counts. The chain is built from TRBV7-2 and TRBJ1-2, with D possibly matching TRBD1 (5 bases). The CDR3 has 15 amino acids. Germline values: CDR1 SGHTA, CDR2 FQGNSA. V shed 5 bases and J shed 2 bases, with 15 bases lying between them. The CDR3 DNA reads TGTGCCAGCAGCCCCTCGGGGGGAAGCAACTATGGCTACACCTTC. It codes for CASSPSGGSNYGYTF.

The genes are TRBV28 and TRBJ1-2; 9 nucleotides match TRBD1. V shed 5 bases and J 4 bases; nucleotides not matched to a gene: 8. The CDR3 totals 15 residues. Germline V gene sequence: CDR1 MDHEN, CDR2 SYDVKM. The chain's CDR3 is CASSPRDRDGYGYTF. DNA of the CDR3: TGTGCCAGCAGTCCCCGGGACAGGGATGGCTATGGCTACACCTTC.

This sequence joins TRBV7-8 and TRBJ2-7; 8 nucleotides agree with TRBD1. CDR1 is SGHVS and CDR2 is FQNEAQ in the germline V gene. Losses at the gene ends were 5 bases for V and 3 bases for J; bases not matched to a gene: 9. The CDR3 runs 15 residues. This CDR3 is CASSQYGQGGYEQYF. The CDR3 region has the DNA TGTGCCAGCAGCCAGTACGGACAGGGAGGCTACGAGCAGTACTTC.

The chain is built from TRBV5-4 and TRBJ1-2, with TRBD1 as a possible D gene (6 bases). CDR1 is SGHNT and CDR2 is YYREEE in the germline V gene (reference sequence). The CDR3 covers 15 residues. V lost 4 bases to trimming and J lost 2 bases, with 15 bases between them. In DNA form, the CDR3 reads TGTGCCAGCAGCCCAGAGCAGGGGACCAACTATGGCTACACCTTC. This gives the protein CASSPEQGTNYGYTF.

This clone was seen a single time. The genes are TRBV4-2 and TRBJ2-7; 8 bases are shared with TRBD2. This CDR3 spans 16 amino acids. Trimming cost V 2 bases and J 3 bases; bases outside gene matches: 9. CDR1 LGHNA and CDR2 YNFKEQ come from the germline V gene. The CDR3 here is CASSQPHQRGYYEQYF. The DNA of the CDR3 is TGTGCCAGCAGCCAACCACATCAGCGGGGGTACTACGAGCAGTACTTC.

As DNA, the CDR3 is TGCGCCAGCAGCTTGCAGGGGGTCCTTGGGGAAAAACTGTTTTTT. It codes for CASSLQGVLGEKLFF. The chain carries TRBV5-1 and TRBJ1-4; TRBD1 aligns across 7 bases. The CDR3 contains 15 residues. Germline lookup yields CDR1 SGHRS and CDR2 YFSETQ. V dropped 1 base and J dropped 8; count of bases not matched to a gene: 8.

The CDR3: CASSLGGPLHF. The CDR3 DNA is TGTGCCAGCAGCTTGGGCGGGCCCCTCCACTTT. This chain connects TRBV5-6 to TRBJ1-6; no clear D. This CDR3 has 11 residues. Germline V CDR1 and CDR2: SGHDT, YYEEEE. V lost 0 bases to trimming and J lost 13 bases, with 5 bases between them.

This chain joins TRBV7-9 and TRBJ1-1, with D possibly TRBD1 on 6 matching bases. Per germline, CDR1 SEHNR and CDR2 FQNEAQ (reference sequence). V was shortened by 4 bases and J by 4 bases, with 10 bases between the two germline ends. The CDR3 length is 13 residues. Here the CDR3 DNA reads TGTGCCAGCAGCTGGGGGGGCACCACTGAAGCTTTCTTT. It is translated as CASSWGGTTEAFF.

The rearrangement uses TRBV20-1 and TRBJ1-2; D not resolved. Trimming cost V 3 bases and J 2 bases, with 10 bases left between them. The CDR3 totals 13 residues. CDR1 DFQATT and CDR2 SNEGSKA come from the germline V gene (reference sequence). The CDR3 region has the DNA TGCAGTGCTAGTCTTGCCCTAAACTATGGCTACACCTTC. This codes for CSASLALNYGYTF.

The chain recombines TRBV5-1 with TRBJ2-3; no reliable D call. Trimming removed 0 bases at V and 2 bases at J, with 7 bases between. The CDR3 sequence is 14 residues long. Germline CDR1 is SGHRS and CDR2 is YFSETQ. The CDR3 DNA sequence: TGCGCCAGCAGCTTGGTAGATCTCACAGATACGCAGTATTTT. It specifies CASSLVDLTDTQYF.

The rearrangement links TRBV7-2 to TRBJ1-1; no reliable D call. There are 15 residues in the CDR3. Per germline, CDR1 SGHTA and CDR2 FQGNSA. Trimming removed 1 base from V and 3 bases from J, with 12 bases in between. The DNA of the CDR3 is TGTGCCAGCAGCTTAGGCGCGGGGATTGACACTGAAGCTTTCTTT. Translated, it gives CASSLGAGIDTEAFF.

The genes are TRBV6-5 and TRBJ1-1; D ambiguous. Germline CDR1 reads MNHEY; CDR2 reads SVGAGI. Trimming shortened V by 6 bases and J by 8 bases, and 16 bases separated the two germline ends. The CDR3 runs to 13 residues. In nucleotides, the CDR3 is TGTGCCAGCAGAGCGGACCCAGCAACCGAAGCTTTCTTT. Translation: CASRADPATEAFF.

This rearrangement joins TRBV7-9 to TRBJ2-5; TRBD1 matches at 8 bases. There are 17 residues in the CDR3. Germline lookup yields CDR1 SEHNR and CDR2 FQNEAQ (reference sequence). Trimming took 5 bases from V and 4 from J; bases not matched to a gene: 15. The CDR3 nucleotides read TGTGCCAGCAGCCCCGACAGGGGTATTTTGTCGAGAGAGACCCAGTACTTC. The encoded protein is CASSPDRGILSRETQYF. The variable domain in full, with the rest retrieved from reference TRBV7-9 and TRBJ2-5, is DTGVSQNPRHKITKRGQNVTFRCDPISEHNRLYWYRQTLGQGPEFLTYFQNEAQLEKSRLLSDRFSAERPKGSFSTLEIQRTEQGDSAMYLCASSPDRGILSRETQYFGPGTRLLVL.